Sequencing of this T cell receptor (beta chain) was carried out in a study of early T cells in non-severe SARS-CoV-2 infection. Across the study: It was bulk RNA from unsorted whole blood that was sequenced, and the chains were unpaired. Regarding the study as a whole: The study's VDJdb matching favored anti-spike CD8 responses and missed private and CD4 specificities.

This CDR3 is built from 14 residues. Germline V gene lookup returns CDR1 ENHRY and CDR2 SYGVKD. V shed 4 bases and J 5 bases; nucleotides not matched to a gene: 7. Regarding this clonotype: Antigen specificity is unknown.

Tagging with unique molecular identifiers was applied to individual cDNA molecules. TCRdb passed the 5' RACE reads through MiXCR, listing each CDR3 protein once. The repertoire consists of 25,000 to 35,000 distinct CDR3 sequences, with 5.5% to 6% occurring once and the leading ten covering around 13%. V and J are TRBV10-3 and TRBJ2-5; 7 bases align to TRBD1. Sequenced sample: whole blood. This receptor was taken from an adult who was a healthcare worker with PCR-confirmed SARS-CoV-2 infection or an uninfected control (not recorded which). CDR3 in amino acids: CAISGTGAGETQYF. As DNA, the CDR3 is TGTGCCATCAGTGGAACAGGGGCCGGTGAGACCCAGTACTTC.